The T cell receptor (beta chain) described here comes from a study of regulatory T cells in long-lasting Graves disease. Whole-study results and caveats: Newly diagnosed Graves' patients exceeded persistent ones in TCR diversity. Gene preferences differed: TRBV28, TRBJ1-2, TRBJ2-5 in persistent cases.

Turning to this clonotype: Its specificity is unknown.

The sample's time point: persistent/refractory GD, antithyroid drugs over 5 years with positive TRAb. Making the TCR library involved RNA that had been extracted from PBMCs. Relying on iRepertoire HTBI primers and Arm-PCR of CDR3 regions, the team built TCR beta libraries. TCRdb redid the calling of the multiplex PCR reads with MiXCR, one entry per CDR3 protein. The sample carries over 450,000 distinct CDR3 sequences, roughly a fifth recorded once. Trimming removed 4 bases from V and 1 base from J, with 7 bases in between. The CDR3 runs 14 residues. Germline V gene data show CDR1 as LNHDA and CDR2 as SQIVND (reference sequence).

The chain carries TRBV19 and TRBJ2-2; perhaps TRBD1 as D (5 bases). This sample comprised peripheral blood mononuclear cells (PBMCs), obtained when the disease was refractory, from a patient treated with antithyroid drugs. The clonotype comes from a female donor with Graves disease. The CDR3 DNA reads TGTGCCAGTAGTAACACAGGGAACACCGGGGAGCTGTTTTTT. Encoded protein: CASSNTGNTGELFF.